This T cell receptor (beta chain) was captured by sequencing in a study of blood T cell repertoires in COVID-19. Trimming took 3 bases from V and 0 from J, leaving 5 bases between them. The CDR3 runs 13 residues. Germline V gene sequence: CDR1 MDHEN, CDR2 SYDVKM. In its sample, this clone was seen once. Original analysis: Amplification of reference gene primers provided the estimated nucleated cell counts. The data were produced by immunoSEQ multiplex PCR, yet TCRdb's version contains in-frame clones alone and is incomplete. D and trimming come from the DNA, and the V and J calls and clone size come from that table. The table records fewer than 90,000 clones, 88% of them present only once.

The sample comprised peripheral blood. This TCR derives from a man aged 65-85 years with acute or convalescent COVID-19. The genes are TRBV28 and TRBJ1-1; D gene unclear. CDR3 loop: CASSFTVNTEAFF. DNA for the CDR3: TGTGCCAGCAGTTTTACTGTGAACACTGAAGCTTTCTTT.